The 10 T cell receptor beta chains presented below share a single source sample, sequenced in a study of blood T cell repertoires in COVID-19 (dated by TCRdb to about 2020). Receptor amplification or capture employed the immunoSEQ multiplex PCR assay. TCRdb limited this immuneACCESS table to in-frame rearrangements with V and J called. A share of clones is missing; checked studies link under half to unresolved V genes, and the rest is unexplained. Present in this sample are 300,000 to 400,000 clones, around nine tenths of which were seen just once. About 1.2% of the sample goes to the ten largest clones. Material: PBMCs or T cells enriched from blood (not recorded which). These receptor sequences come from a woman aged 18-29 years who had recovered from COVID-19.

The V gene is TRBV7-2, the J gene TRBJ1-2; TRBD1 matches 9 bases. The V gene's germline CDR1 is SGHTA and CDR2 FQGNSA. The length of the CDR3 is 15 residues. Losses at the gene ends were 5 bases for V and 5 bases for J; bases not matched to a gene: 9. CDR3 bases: TGTGCCAGCAGCCTCGCGGGACAGGGTTCTTATGGCTACACCTTC. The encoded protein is CASSLAGQGSYGYTF.

The CDR3 is CASQGADYGYTF. In nucleotides, the CDR3 is TGTGCCAGCCAGGGGGCGGACTATGGCTACACCTTC. This chain joins TRBV19 and TRBJ1-2; TRBD1 matches at 8 bases. Per the germline V gene, CDR1 is LNHDA and CDR2 is SQIVND (reference sequence). V lost 9 bases to trimming and J lost 3 bases; unmatched junction nucleotides: 3. The CDR3 contains 12 residues.

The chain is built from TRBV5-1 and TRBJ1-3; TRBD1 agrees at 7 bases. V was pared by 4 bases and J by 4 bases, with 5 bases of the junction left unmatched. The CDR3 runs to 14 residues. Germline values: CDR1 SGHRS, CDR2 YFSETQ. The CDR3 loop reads CASSPQGQGNTIYF. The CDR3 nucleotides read TGCGCCAGCAGCCCCCAGGGACAGGGAAACACCATATATTTT.

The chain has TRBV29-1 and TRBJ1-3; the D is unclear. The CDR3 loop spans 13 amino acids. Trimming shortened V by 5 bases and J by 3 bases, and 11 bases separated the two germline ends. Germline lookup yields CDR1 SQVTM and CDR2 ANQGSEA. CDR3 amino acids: CSVRRGSGNTIYF. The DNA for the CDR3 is TGCAGCGTTCGACGGGGAAGTGGAAACACCATATATTTT.

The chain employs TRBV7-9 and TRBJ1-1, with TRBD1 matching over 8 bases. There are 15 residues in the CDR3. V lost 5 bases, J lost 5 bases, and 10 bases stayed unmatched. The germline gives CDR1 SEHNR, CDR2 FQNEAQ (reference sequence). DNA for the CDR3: TGTGCCAGCAGCGGAGAGACAGGGGCTGAGACTGAAGCTTTCTTT. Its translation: CASSGETGAETEAFF.

The CDR3 protein is CAISGAGFQETQYF. In DNA form, the CDR3 reads TGTGCCATCAGTGGTGCGGGGTTCCAAGAGACCCAGTACTTC. The chain recombines TRBV10-3 with TRBJ2-5, with D maybe TRBD2 (6 bases). V lost 4 bases and J 1 base, leaving 10 bases between the germline ends. This CDR3 has 14 residues. Per germline, CDR1 ENHRY and CDR2 SYGVKD.

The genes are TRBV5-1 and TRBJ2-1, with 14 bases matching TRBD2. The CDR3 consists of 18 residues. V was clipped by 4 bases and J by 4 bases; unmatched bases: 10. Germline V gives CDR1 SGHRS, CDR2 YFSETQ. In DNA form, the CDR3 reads TGCGCCAGCAGCGCTCAGGGACTAGCGGGGGCCAATTACAATGAGCAGTTCTTC. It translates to CASSAQGLAGANYNEQFF. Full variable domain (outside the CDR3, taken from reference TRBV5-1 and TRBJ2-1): KAGVTQTPRYLIKTRGQQVTLSCSPISGHRSVSWYQQTPGQGLQFLFEYFSETQRNKGNFPGRFSGRQFSNSRSEMNVSTLELGDSALYLCASSAQGLAGANYNEQFFGPGTRLTVL.

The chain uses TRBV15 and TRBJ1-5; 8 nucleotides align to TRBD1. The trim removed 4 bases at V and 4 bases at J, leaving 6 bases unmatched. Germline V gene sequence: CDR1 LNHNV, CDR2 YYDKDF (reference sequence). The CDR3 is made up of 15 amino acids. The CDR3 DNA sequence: TGTGCCACCAGCACTGGACAGGGCCCGAATCAGCCCCAGCATTTT. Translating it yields CATSTGQGPNQPQHF.

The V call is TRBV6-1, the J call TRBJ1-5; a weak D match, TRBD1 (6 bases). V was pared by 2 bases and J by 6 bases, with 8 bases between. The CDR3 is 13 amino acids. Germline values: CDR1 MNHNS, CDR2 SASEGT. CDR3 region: CASSEHRAQPQHF. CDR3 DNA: TGTGCCAGCAGTGAACACAGGGCTCAGCCCCAGCATTTT.

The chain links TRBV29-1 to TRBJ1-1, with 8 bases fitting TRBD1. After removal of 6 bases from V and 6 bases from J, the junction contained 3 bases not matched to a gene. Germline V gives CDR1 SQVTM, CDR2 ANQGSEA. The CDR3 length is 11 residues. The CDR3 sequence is CSVEQGAEAFF. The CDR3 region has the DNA TGCAGCGTCGAACAGGGGGCTGAAGCTTTCTTT.